These 9 T cell receptor beta chains originate from one sample sequenced in a study of human T cells and chemical hapten exposure. Specified time point: patch test 1, 2 weeks after DPC sensitization. The treatment was: therapeutic diphenylcyclopropenone sensitization with weekly scalp DPC. Unfractionated whole blood yielded the extracted total RNA. TCRdb analysed the RACE reads with MiXCR anew, one entry per CDR3 protein. The sample contains roughly 50,000 distinct CDR3 sequences, approximately 11% of which appear only once. The specimen was whole blood, collected in connection with sensitization to the hapten diphenylcyclopropenone (DPC). Receptors were obtained from a woman in her thirties or forties with alopecia areata. Some clones in this sample may be carry-over from other donors' samples.

The genes are TRBV12-3 or TRBV12-4 and TRBJ2-4; 7 bases align to TRBD2. The CDR3 is 16 amino acids. The ends lost 5 bases at V and 5 bases at J; junction bases unmatched: 12. The CDR3 here is CASSPDTASGENIQYF. CDR3 DNA sequence: TGTGCCAGCAGTCCCGATACCGCCAGCGGGGAAAACATTCAGTACTTC.

This clonotype was seen more than once but under ten times. V usage is TRBV14 and J usage is TRBJ2-3; 7 positions agree with TRBD1. Germline loops: CDR1 SGHDN, CDR2 FVKESK. CDR3 size: 15 residues. J was trimmed by 6 bases and V by 1 base; bases with no gene match: 7. DNA of the CDR3: TGTGCCAGCAGCCAAGTAAGGGGGCGAAGGGATACGCAGTATTTT. Translating it yields CASSQVRGRRDTQYF. The full variable domain, rest sourced from reference TRBV14 and TRBJ2-3, is EAGVTQFPSHSVIEKGQTVTLRCDPISGHDNLYWYRRVMGKEIKFLLHFVKESKQDESGMPNNRFLAERTGGTYSTLKVQPAELEDSGVYFCASSQVRGRRDTQYFGPGTRLTVL.

There are a few counts of this clonotype. The rearrangement links TRBV7-9 to TRBJ2-3; TRBD2 aligns across 7 bases. The CDR3 totals 15 residues. Losses at the gene ends were 5 bases for V and 0 bases for J; bases not matched to a gene: 5. Germline CDR1 is SEHNR and CDR2 is FQNEAQ (reference sequence). The CDR3 loop reads CASSRGETSTDTQYF. Here the CDR3 DNA reads TGTGCCAGCAGCCGGGGGGAGACTAGCACAGATACGCAGTATTTT.

This clonotype was detected many times. The CDR3 spells CASSFPGQGYEQFF. As DNA, the CDR3 is TGTGCCAGCAGTTTCCCGGGACAGGGCTATGAGCAGTTCTTC. V gene TRBV12-3 or TRBV12-4 combines with J gene TRBJ2-1; 9 positions agree with TRBD1. CDR3 length: 14 amino acids. With V trimmed by 3 bases and J by 8 bases, 5 bases remained unmatched.

In this sample, this clonotype turned up a few times. The V call is TRBV29-1, the J call TRBJ1-1; D gene ambiguous. V lost 3 bases to trimming and J lost 0 bases, with 11 bases between them. The CDR3 extends over 14 amino acids. In germline, CDR1 is SQVTM, CDR2 ANQGSEA. CDR3 sequence reads: CSVDRRQMNTEAFF. The CDR3 DNA sequence: TGCAGCGTTGATAGGCGGCAGATGAACACTGAAGCTTTCTTT.

The CDR3 nucleotides are TGCAGCGTCGAGCCCGGGACTTGGACTGAAGCTTTCTTT. Protein: CSVEPGTWTEAFF. J is TRBJ1-1 and V is TRBV29-1, with D perhaps TRBD1 (5 bases). The CDR3 covers 13 residues. Germline V gives CDR1 SQVTM, CDR2 ANQGSEA. V was trimmed by 6 bases and J by 5 bases, leaving 16 bases between them.

This clonotype was seen more than once but under ten times. This chain joins TRBV7-8 and TRBJ2-2; D gene unclear. The germline V gene has CDR1 SGHVS and CDR2 FQNEAQ. This CDR3 contains 16 residues. V gave up 3 bases and J gave up 0 bases, with 11 bases separating them. This CDR3 reads CASSFRTAANTGELFF. As DNA, the CDR3 is TGTGCCAGCAGCTTTAGGACGGCCGCGAACACCGGGGAGCTGTTTTTT.

J is TRBJ2-7 and V is TRBV28; 13 nucleotides agree with TRBD2. Trimming cost V 7 bases and J 5 bases; bases outside gene matches: 5. CDR3 length: 14 amino acids. CDR1 is MDHEN and CDR2 is SYDVKM in the germline V gene. The CDR3 spells CASIGTSGTNEQYF. In DNA, the CDR3 is TGTGCCAGCATCGGGACTAGCGGGACCAACGAGCAGTACTTC. The whole variable domain, remainder taken from reference TRBV28 and TRBJ2-7, is DVKVTQSSRYLVKRTGEKVFLECVQDMDHENMFWYRQDPGLGLRLIYFSYDVKMKEKGDIPEGYSVSREKKERFSLILESASTNQTSMYLCASIGTSGTNEQYFGPGTRLTVT.

This clonotype was observed many times. This sequence joins TRBV19 and TRBJ1-5; D is possibly TRBD1 (6 bases). Trimming took 3 bases from V and 4 from J, leaving 13 bases between them. The CDR3 contains 15 residues. Germline V lookup: CDR1 LNHDA, CDR2 SQIVND (reference sequence). The CDR3 protein is CASSMGAGSNQPQHF. In DNA, the CDR3 is TGTGCCAGTAGTATGGGGGCAGGATCTAATCAGCCCCAGCATTTT.